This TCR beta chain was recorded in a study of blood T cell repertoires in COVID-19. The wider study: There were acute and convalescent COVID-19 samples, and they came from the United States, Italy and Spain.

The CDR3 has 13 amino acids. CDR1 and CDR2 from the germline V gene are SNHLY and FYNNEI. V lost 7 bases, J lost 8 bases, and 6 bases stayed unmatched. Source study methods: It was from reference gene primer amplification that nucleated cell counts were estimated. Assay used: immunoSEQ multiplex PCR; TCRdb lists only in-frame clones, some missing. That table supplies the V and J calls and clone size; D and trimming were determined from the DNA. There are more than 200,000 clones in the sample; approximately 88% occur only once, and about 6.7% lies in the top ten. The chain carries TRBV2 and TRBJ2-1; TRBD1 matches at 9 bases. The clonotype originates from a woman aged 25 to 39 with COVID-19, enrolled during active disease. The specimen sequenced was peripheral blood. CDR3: CASTWTGADEQFF. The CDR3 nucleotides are TGTGCCAGCACTTGGACAGGGGCGGATGAGCAGTTCTTC.